These 28 T cell receptor beta chains were sequenced from one sample in a study of CD8 T cells in ankylosing spondylitis. TCRdb passed the 5' RACE reads through MiXCR, listing each CDR3 protein once. The data hold 150,000 to 200,000 distinct CDR3 sequences, with around a third observed a single time. The sequenced material came from synovial fluid, either unsorted or a sorted T cell fraction (not recorded which). The receptors stem from a male donor with ankylosing spondylitis.

This clonotype was counted only a few times. V usage is TRBV20-1 and J usage is TRBJ2-1, with D uncertain. V lost 1 base to trimming and J lost 8 bases, with 12 bases between them. The CDR3 extends over 13 amino acids. The germline gives CDR1 DFQATT, CDR2 SNEGSKA (reference sequence). The CDR3 DNA is TGCAGTGCTAGAGCTGGTAGTCCCGATGAGCAGTTCTTC. Translating it yields CSARAGSPDEQFF.

There are many counts of this clonotype. This chain uses TRBV15 with TRBJ1-2; 7 bases line up with TRBD1. The CDR3 is 15 amino acids. Germline lookup yields CDR1 LNHNV and CDR2 YYDKDF (reference sequence). The V and J ends lost 4 bases and 4 bases, in that order; junction bases with no gene match: 9. The CDR3 DNA is TGTGCCACCAGCACACCGGGACAGTCTTTCTATGGCTACACCTTC. Translated, it gives CATSTPGQSFYGYTF. Complete variable domain (other parts from reference TRBV15 and TRBJ1-2): DAMVIQNPRYQVTQFGKPVTLSCSQTLNHNVMYWYQQKSSQAPKLLFHYYDKDFNNEADTPDNFQSRRPNTSFCFLDIRSPGLGDTAMYLCATSTPGQSFYGYTFGSGTRLTVV.

The table lists this clonotype with a few counts. The CDR3 region has the DNA TGTGCCATCAGTCCTCAACTAGATGGGAGCACAGATACGCAGTATTTT. Protein product: CAISPQLDGSTDTQYF. The V gene is TRBV10-3, the J gene TRBJ2-3, with D possibly TRBD2 on 5 matching bases. V was trimmed by 5 bases and J by 0 bases, leaving 15 bases between them. The germline gives CDR1 ENHRY, CDR2 SYGVKD. CDR3 size: 16 residues.

Many counts were recorded for this clonotype. This rearrangement joins TRBV11-3 to TRBJ2-1; unclear D gene. Germline CDR1 SGHNT, CDR2 YENEEA. Deletions cut 0 bases from V and 4 bases from J, with 10 bases between. The CDR3 totals 15 residues. For the CDR3, the DNA is TGTGCCAGCAGCTTAGATGCCGGAGCTTACAATGAGCAGTTCTTC. This translates into CASSLDAGAYNEQFF.

This clonotype came up a few times. The V gene is TRBV20-1, the J gene TRBJ2-7; 12 bases map to TRBD2. Losses at the gene ends were 5 bases for V and 7 bases for J; bases not matched to a gene: 6. This CDR3 is 13 amino acids long. CDR1 and CDR2 (germline): DFQATT, SNEGSKA (reference sequence). In DNA, the CDR3 is TGCAGTGCTCCCGGGACTAGCGGGTGGGAGCAGTACTTC. Its protein product is CSAPGTSGWEQYF.

This CDR3 reads CASSFRGFEFF. In DNA, the CDR3 is TGTGCCAGCAGTTTCAGGGGTTTTGAATTCTTC. V gene TRBV12-3 or TRBV12-4 combines with J gene TRBJ2-1; TRBD1 is a possible D gene (6 bases). V lost 3 bases to trimming and J lost 16 bases, with 13 bases between them. CDR3 length: 11 amino acids.

This clonotype was counted at least ten times. This chain uses TRBV2 with TRBJ1-6; TRBD1 matches 9 bases. Germline V CDR1 and CDR2: SNHLY, FYNNEI. This CDR3 region has 13 residues. J lost 9 bases, V lost 8 bases, and 5 bases had no gene match. The CDR3 DNA reads as TGTGCCAGCGGGGGACAGGGAGGTTCACCCCTCCACTTT. It yields the protein CASGGQGGSPLHF.

The gene calls are TRBV28 and TRBJ1-4; TRBD1 is a possible D gene (5 bases). This CDR3 is built from 17 residues. From germline, CDR1 is MDHEN and CDR2 SYDVKM. Trimming cost V 4 bases and J 3 bases, with 18 bases left between them. CDR3 in DNA: TGTGCCAGCAGTTCCGGACACGCCGGAGGGTCTAATGAAAAACTGTTTTTT. Its translation is CASSSGHAGGSNEKLFF.

The chain links TRBV28 to TRBJ1-2; D perhaps matches TRBD1 (5 bases). The V end was cut by 10 bases, the J end by 4 bases, with 13 bases between. The CDR3 covers 12 residues. Germline CDR1 MDHEN, CDR2 SYDVKM. The CDR3, as DNA: TGTGCCACCCAGAGGGACCCCTATGGCTACACCTTC. This codes for CATQRDPYGYTF.

This clonotype was seen a handful of times. The rearrangement joins TRBV7-3 to TRBJ2-3; no reliable D call. CDR1 and CDR2 (germline): SGHTA, FQGTGA. V lost 3 bases and J 4 bases, leaving 8 bases between the germline ends. This CDR3 spans 13 amino acids. CDR3 DNA: TGTGCCAGCAGCTTCGGATCGGCAGATACGCAGTATTTT. It codes for CASSFGSADTQYF.

This clonotype was found a few times. The rearrangement links TRBV12-3 or TRBV12-4 to TRBJ1-4; D ambiguous. The CDR3 runs 12 residues. V was pared by 9 bases and J by 4 bases, with 9 bases between. CDR3 in DNA: TGTGCCAGTGGACGGGTTAATGAAAAACTGTTTTTT. Its translation is CASGRVNEKLFF.

This clonotype has only a few counts. The J gene is TRBJ2-5, the V gene TRBV7-2, with 10 bases lining up with TRBD2. Germline CDR1 SGHTA, CDR2 FQGNSA. The V and J ends lost 5 bases and 1 base, in that order; junction bases with no gene match: 4. The CDR3 covers 15 residues. CDR3 protein: CASSRRTSGQETQYF. The CDR3, as DNA: TGTGCCAGCAGCCGAAGGACTAGCGGCCAAGAGACCCAGTACTTC. The entire variable domain, with the rest obtained from reference TRBV7-2 and TRBJ2-5, is as follows: GAGVSQSPSNKVTEKGKDVELRCDPISGHTALYWYRQSLGQGLEFLIYFQGNSAPDKSGLPSDRFSAERTGGSVSTLTIQRTQQEDSAVYLCASSRRTSGQETQYFGPGTRLLVL.

This clonotype was observed a handful of times. The rearrangement uses TRBV12-3 or TRBV12-4 and TRBJ2-5; 7 nucleotides align to TRBD2. This CDR3 is 14 amino acids long. The V and J ends lost 1 base and 7 bases, in that order; junction bases with no gene match: 6. The CDR3: CASSLGGTKGTQYF. The CDR3 DNA follows: TGTGCCAGCAGTTTAGGAGGGACTAAGGGGACCCAGTACTTC.

The chain links TRBV6-1 to TRBJ2-7; D tentatively reads TRBD1 or TRBD2 (6 bases each). CDR3 length equals 14 residues. Trimming stripped 6 bases from V and 1 base from J, with 13 bases between. The germline V gene encodes CDR1 MNHNS and CDR2 SASEGT. As DNA, the CDR3 is TGTGCCAGCAGAAGGGGGGACACGTCCTACGAGCAGTACTTC. Translating gives CASRRGDTSYEQYF.

This clonotype was picked up a small number of times. The rearrangement joins TRBV6-1 to TRBJ1-2; no clear D. This CDR3 has 13 residues. Trimming left V 8 bases short and J 4 bases short, with 14 bases between. CDR1 is MNHNS, CDR2 SASEGT, per germline. CDR3 region: CASGIEAIYGYTF. DNA of the CDR3: TGTGCCAGCGGTATTGAGGCAATCTATGGCTACACCTTC.

There are many counts of this clonotype. V and J are TRBV4-1 and TRBJ2-4, with 7 bases matching TRBD1. The V gene end was trimmed by 0 bases and the J gene end by 0 bases; junction bases not matched to a gene: 17. Germline assignment: CDR1 MGHRA and CDR2 YSYEKL. The CDR3 has 21 residues. In DNA form, the CDR3 reads TGCGCCAGCAGCCAAGACTATAAAGGTGGCGACAGGGCCCTAGCCAAAAACATTCAGTACTTC. This codes for CASSQDYKGGDRALAKNIQYF.

The rearrangement joins TRBV12-3 or TRBV12-4 to TRBJ2-1; 9 positions match TRBD1. The CDR3 totals 16 residues. V shed 7 bases, J shed 6 bases, and the junction held 13 bases outside the gene matches. The CDR3, as DNA: TGTGCCAGCAACCCGGCCGGGACAGGGTTCATCAATGAGCAGTTCTTC. Protein product: CASNPAGTGFINEQFF.

This clonotype was observed a few times. The chain couples TRBV12-3 or TRBV12-4 to TRBJ2-4; D tentatively fits TRBD1 or TRBD2 (5 bases each). V was shortened by 5 bases and J by 0 bases, with 14 bases between the two germline ends. This CDR3 comprises 16 residues. This chain's CDR3 is CASSVGAAQAKNIQYF. As DNA, the CDR3 is TGTGCCAGCAGTGTCGGGGCAGCCCAAGCCAAAAACATTCAGTACTTC.

For this clonotype: At one of its ends the junction is not consistent with the germline gene, which may arise from a read error. V gene TRBV12-3 or TRBV12-4 combines with J gene TRBJ2-1; 9 nucleotides agree with TRBD2. The CDR3 consists of 11 residues. CDR3 residues: CASSLAAGGHF. The CDR3 DNA sequence: TGTGCCAGCAGTTTAGCGGCGGGGGGGCACTTC.

This clonotype appeared a few times. The chain couples TRBV15 to TRBJ2-2; the D is unclear. CDR1 LNHNV and CDR2 YYDKDF come from the germline V gene (reference sequence). Between the trimmed V and J ends, which lost 0 bases and 1 base, there was a span of 9 bases. This CDR3 has 16 amino acids. The CDR3 sequence: CATSRDDARNTGELFF. The DNA for the CDR3 is TGTGCCACCAGCAGAGACGATGCCCGGAACACCGGGGAGCTGTTTTTT. Full variable domain (outside the CDR3, taken from reference TRBV15 and TRBJ2-2): DAMVIQNPRYQVTQFGKPVTLSCSQTLNHNVMYWYQQKSSQAPKLLFHYYDKDFNNEADTPDNFQSRRPNTSFCFLDIRSPGLGDTAMYLCATSRDDARNTGELFFGEGSRLTVL.

This clonotype was observed many times. V and J are TRBV5-6 and TRBJ2-7, with 8 bases lining up with TRBD2. V shed 1 base, J shed 2 bases, and the junction held 5 bases outside the gene matches. This CDR3 comprises 15 residues. Germline values: CDR1 SGHDT, CDR2 YYEEEE. For the CDR3, the DNA is TGTGCCAGCAGCTTGTACGCGGGAGGTCCCTACGAGCAGTACTTC. Protein: CASSLYAGGPYEQYF.

The genes are TRBV20-1 and TRBJ2-7; 7 bases line up with TRBD2. The CDR3 extends over 13 amino acids. Trimming cost V 5 bases and J 2 bases; bases outside gene matches: 6. Germline V gives CDR1 DFQATT, CDR2 SNEGSKA (reference sequence). DNA of the CDR3: TGCAGTGCTCCGCGGGAGAACCCCTACGAGCAGTACTTC. This translates into CSAPRENPYEQYF.

The V gene is TRBV4-3, the J gene TRBJ2-7; TRBD2 matches 7 bases. CDR1 LGHNA and CDR2 YSLEER come from the germline V gene. CDR3 length: 12 residues. Trimming at V came to 5 bases and at J to 6 bases, leaving 4 bases not matched to a gene. This CDR3 reads CASSNREGEQYF. DNA for the CDR3: TGCGCCAGCAGCAATAGGGAGGGCGAGCAGTACTTC.

V and J are TRBV3-1 and TRBJ1-1, with D unclear. The CDR3 is made up of 12 amino acids. Germline lookup yields CDR1 LGHDT and CDR2 YNNKEL (reference sequence). Trimming removed 1 base from V and 7 bases from J, with 7 bases in between. This CDR3 is CASSQGTLEAFF. CDR3 bases: TGTGCCAGCAGCCAAGGAACTCTTGAAGCTTTCTTT.

The gene calls are TRBV9 and TRBJ2-1, with 13 bases lining up with TRBD2. The CDR3 has 17 amino acids. V trimming: 3 bases; J trimming: 6 bases; junction bases outside the gene matches: 9. CDR1 is SGDLS, CDR2 YYNGEE, per germline. CDR3 loop: CASSATKGTSGINEQFF. The CDR3 coding sequence is TGTGCCAGCAGCGCGACAAAGGGGACTAGCGGGATCAATGAGCAGTTCTTC.

The table lists this clonotype with many counts. The V call is TRBV5-1, the J call TRBJ2-7; 8 bases map to TRBD2. CDR3 size: 14 residues. Looked up from germline, CDR1 is SGHRS and CDR2 is YFSETQ. J lost 5 bases, V lost 2 bases, and 6 bases had no gene match. The CDR3 protein is CASSFTSGTDEQYF. The CDR3 bases are TGCGCCAGCAGCTTTACTAGCGGAACTGACGAGCAGTACTTC.

The chain uses TRBV11-3 and TRBJ2-1; TRBD2 aligns across 8 bases. Germline CDR1 is SGHNT and CDR2 is YENEEA. The J segment lost 8 bases and the V segment lost 0 bases, leaving 9 bases of the junction unmatched. The CDR3 spans 16 residues. The CDR3 sequence is CASSLDVGSGDHEQFF. Here the CDR3 DNA reads TGTGCCAGCAGCTTAGATGTGGGTAGCGGGGATCATGAGCAGTTCTTC. Full variable domain (remainder filled in from reference TRBV11-3 and TRBJ2-1): EAGVVQSPRYKIIEKKQPVAFWCNPISGHNTLYWYLQNLGQGPELLIRYENEEAVDDSQLPKDRFSAERLKGVDSTLKIQPAELGDSAVYLCASSLDVGSGDHEQFFGPGTRLTVL.

The V and J genes are TRBV20-1 and TRBJ1-2, with 7 positions matching TRBD1. This CDR3 region has 17 residues. V was pared by 0 bases and J by 0 bases, with 10 bases of the junction left unmatched. The germline CDR1 and CDR2 sequences are DFQATT and SNEGSKA (reference sequence). CDR3 sequence reads: CSAREPIQGRSNYGYTF. CDR3 bases: TGCAGTGCTAGAGAGCCTATACAGGGGAGGTCTAACTATGGCTACACCTTC.